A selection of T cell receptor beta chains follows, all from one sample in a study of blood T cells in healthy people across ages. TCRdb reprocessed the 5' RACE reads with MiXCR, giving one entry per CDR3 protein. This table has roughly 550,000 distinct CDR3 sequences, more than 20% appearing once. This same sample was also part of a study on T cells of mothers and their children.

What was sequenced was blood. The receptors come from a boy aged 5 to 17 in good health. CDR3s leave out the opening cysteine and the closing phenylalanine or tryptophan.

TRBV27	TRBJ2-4	ASSLRGIQNIQY
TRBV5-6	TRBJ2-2	ASSPPGQANTGELF
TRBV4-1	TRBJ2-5	ASSQGSLVQDYKQY
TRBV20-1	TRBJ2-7	SASLPSGKYEQY
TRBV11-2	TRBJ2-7	ASSLVLAGGGYEQY
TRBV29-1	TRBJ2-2	SVEPGGDTGELF
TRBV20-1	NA	SAMTETYEQY
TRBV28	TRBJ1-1	ASSGKPGHLNTEAF
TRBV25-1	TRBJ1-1	ASTGLLNTEAF
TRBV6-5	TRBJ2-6	ASSWDPNMTGANVLT
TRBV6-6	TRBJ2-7	ASSYSQGAYEQY
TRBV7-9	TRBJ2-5	ASSSGLAGALETQY
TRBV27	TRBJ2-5	ASSSYGRGETQY
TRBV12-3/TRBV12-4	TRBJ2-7	ASSATGETYEQY